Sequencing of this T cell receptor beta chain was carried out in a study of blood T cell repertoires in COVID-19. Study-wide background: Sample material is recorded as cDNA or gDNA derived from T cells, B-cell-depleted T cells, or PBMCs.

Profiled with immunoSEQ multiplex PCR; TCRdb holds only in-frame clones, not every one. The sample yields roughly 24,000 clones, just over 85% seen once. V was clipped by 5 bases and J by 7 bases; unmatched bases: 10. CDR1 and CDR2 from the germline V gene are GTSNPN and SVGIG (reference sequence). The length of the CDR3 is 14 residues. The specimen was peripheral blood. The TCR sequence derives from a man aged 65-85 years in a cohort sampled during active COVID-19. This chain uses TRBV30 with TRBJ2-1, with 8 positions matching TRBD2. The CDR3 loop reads CAWLAAGGRNEQFF. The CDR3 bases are TGTGCCTGGCTCGCGGCGGGAGGAAGAAATGAGCAGTTCTTC.